What follows are 26 T cell receptor beta chains derived from one specimen sequenced in a study of vaccination effects on CD4 cells after COVID-19. No antigen is known for these receptors. Investigators separated out CD4+ T cells once about 10 days of culture had passed. Profiled with immunoSEQ multiplex PCR; TCRdb holds only in-frame clones, not every one. Of 45,000 or so clones listed, around 70% are singletons. The sequenced sample was CD4+ T cells from PBMCs cultured without peptide, obtained before COVID-19 vaccination. Receptors were obtained from a human donor who had a prior SARS-CoV-2 infection.

The CDR3 is CAISGNNYGYTF. The CDR3 DNA follows: TGTGCCATCAGTGGGAACAACTATGGCTACACCTTC. The V gene is TRBV10-3, the J gene TRBJ1-2; D not resolved. In germline, CDR1 is ENHRY, CDR2 SYGVKD. This CDR3 spans 12 amino acids. V shed 4 bases and J shed 2 bases, with 5 bases lying between them.

The genes are TRBV15 and TRBJ2-7; D is uncertain. Germline CDR1 LNHNV, CDR2 YYDKDF (reference sequence). The CDR3 totals 13 residues. V gave up 3 bases and J gave up 4 bases, with 10 bases separating them. The CDR3 is CATSSPSSYEQYF. The CDR3 DNA is TGTGCCACCAGCAGCCCTAGTTCTTACGAGCAGTACTTC.

The chain joins TRBV2 to TRBJ1-2; 7 bases are shared with TRBD1. With V trimmed by 7 bases and J by 4 bases, 12 bases remained unmatched. Germline CDR1 reads SNHLY; CDR2 reads FYNNEI. The CDR3 spans 15 residues. The CDR3 reads CASNRDSPGGYGYTF. CDR3 coding DNA: TGTGCCAGCAACCGGGACAGCCCGGGAGGCTATGGCTACACCTTC. Full variable domain (rest looked up from reference TRBV2 and TRBJ1-2): EPEVTQTPSHQVTQMGQEVILRCVPISNHLYFYWYRQILGQKVEFLVSFYNNEISEKSEIFDDQFSVERPDGSNFTLKIRSTKLEDSAMYFCASNRDSPGGYGYTFGSGTRLTVV.

The genes are TRBV4-1 and TRBJ1-5; the D gene is possibly TRBD1 (5 bases). Germline CDR1 is MGHRA and CDR2 is YSYEKL. CDR3 size: 18 residues. V dropped 0 bases and J dropped 5 bases, with 20 bases sitting between them. The CDR3 is CASSQDIQDWGPYQPQHF. The CDR3 nucleotides read TGCGCCAGCAGCCAAGATATCCAGGACTGGGGACCCTATCAGCCCCAGCATTTT.

The chain recombines TRBV10-3 with TRBJ1-2, with TRBD1 identical over 9 bases. The germline CDR1 and CDR2 sequences are ENHRY and SYGVKD. Trimming cost V 6 bases and J 7 bases; bases outside gene matches: 15. The CDR3 consists of 16 residues. This CDR3 is CAISKSPGQGPTGYTF. The CDR3 region has the DNA TGTGCCATCAGCAAGTCCCCGGGACAGGGACCTACTGGCTACACCTTC.

The J gene is TRBJ2-1, the V gene TRBV2, with 12 bases matching TRBD2. Unmatched junction bases numbered 2, after V lost 4 bases and J lost 4 bases. Germline lookup yields CDR1 SNHLY and CDR2 FYNNEI. The CDR3 contains 15 residues. The CDR3 nucleotides are TGTGCCAGCAGTGTCACTAGCGGGGGGTACAATGAGCAGTTCTTC. Amino acids: CASSVTSGGYNEQFF.

The J gene is TRBJ2-3, the V gene TRBV25-1; 8 bases align to TRBD2. V lost 4 bases and J lost 5; bases outside the gene matches: 8. The CDR3 extends over 15 amino acids. Per germline, CDR1 MGHDK and CDR2 SYGVNS. CDR3 residues: CASSASSGPGDTQYF. CDR3 sequence (DNA): TGTGCCAGCAGTGCCTCTAGCGGGCCGGGAGATACGCAGTATTTT.

The chain carries TRBV19 and TRBJ2-5; 7 bases are shared with TRBD1. The germline CDR1 and CDR2 sequences are LNHDA and SQIVND (reference sequence). Trimming removed 8 bases from V and 5 bases from J; junction bases left unmatched: 8. CDR3 length equals 13 residues. CDR3: CASGDRAGETQYF. The CDR3 DNA follows: TGTGCCAGTGGAGACAGGGCTGGGGAGACCCAGTACTTC.

The chain couples TRBV6-5 to TRBJ2-3; 8 nucleotides align to TRBD2. The CDR3 is 15 amino acids. The V segment lost 5 bases and the J segment 5 bases; nucleotides outside the gene matches: 9. Germline V gives CDR1 MNHEY, CDR2 SVGAGI. The DNA of the CDR3 is TGTGCCAGCAGTCCGAGAGGGCTAGCGGGAGATACGCAGTATTTT. It specifies CASSPRGLAGDTQYF.

The chain employs TRBV30 and TRBJ1-1; D remains ambiguous. The V gene's germline CDR1 is GTSNPN and CDR2 SVGIG (reference sequence). The CDR3 totals 11 residues. V was cut by 2 bases and J by 3 bases, with 4 bases left in between. Written as DNA, the CDR3 is TGTGCCTGGAGTTTACACACTGAAGCTTTCTTT. It yields the protein CAWSLHTEAFF.

The CDR3 DNA follows: TGTGCCAGCAGCCCAAGACAGGGGTTCGACGAGCAGTACTTC. Translated: CASSPRQGFDEQYF. The chain links TRBV11-3 to TRBJ2-7, with 8 bases matching TRBD1. Germline V lookup: CDR1 SGHNT, CDR2 YENEEA. J lost 5 bases, V lost 5 bases, and 8 bases had no gene match. This CDR3 has 14 residues.

V and J are TRBV19 and TRBJ1-2; 7 bases fit TRBD1. The CDR3 consists of 13 residues. The V segment lost 3 bases and the J segment 4 bases; nucleotides outside the gene matches: 2. The germline V gene has CDR1 LNHDA and CDR2 SQIVND (reference sequence). CDR3 sequence reads: CASSINRGYGYTF. The CDR3 DNA follows: TGTGCCAGTAGTATTAACAGGGGCTATGGCTACACCTTC.

In its sample, this clone was seen once. The chain combines TRBV9 with TRBJ2-2; D perhaps matches TRBD1 (5 bases). The germline CDR1 and CDR2 sequences are SGDLS and YYNGEE. The V gene lost 1 base and the J gene lost 6 bases, with 13 bases spanning the gap. This CDR3 has 15 amino acids. The DNA of the CDR3 is TGTGCCAGCAGCGTATTCCACCAGGGCCCCGGGGAGCTGTTTTTT. Translating it yields CASSVFHQGPGELFF. The full variable domain, in which reference TRBV9 and TRBJ2-2 provide the parts outside the CDR3, is DSGVTQTPKHLITATGQRVTLRCSPRSGDLSVYWYQQSLDQGLQFLIQYYNGEERAKGNILERFSAQQFPDLHSELNLSSLELGDSALYFCASSVFHQGPGELFFGEGSRLTVL.

The chain carries TRBV19 and TRBJ2-5; maybe TRBD1 (7 bases). Germline values: CDR1 LNHDA, CDR2 SQIVND (reference sequence). The V end lost 6 bases, the J end lost 5 bases, and 19 bases lay between the germline ends. The CDR3 is 15 residues long. The CDR3 DNA reads as TGTGCCAGTAGCCCCTCGGAGGGGGCGCGGGAGACCCAGTACTTC. Its translation is CASSPSEGARETQYF.

The rearrangement links TRBV5-6 to TRBJ2-3, with D possibly called TRBD1 or TRBD2 (5 bases each). The CDR3 is 17 residues long. Trimming left V 4 bases short and J 3 bases short, with 21 bases between. Germline values: CDR1 SGHDT, CDR2 YYEEEE. The DNA of the CDR3 is TGTGCCAGCAGCGGGACCTCGGGGACCCGCTATACAGATACGCAGTATTTT. Encoded protein: CASSGTSGTRYTDTQYF.

The chain is built from TRBV29-1 and TRBJ2-3, with D perhaps matching TRBD1 (5 bases). The germline V gene encodes CDR1 SQVTM and CDR2 ANQGSEA. The CDR3 is 13 amino acids. V was trimmed by 4 bases and J by 2 bases, leaving 10 bases between them. The CDR3 loop is CSVGGRTTDTQYF. The CDR3 bases are TGCAGCGTTGGGGGCCGGACCACAGATACGCAGTATTTT.

J is TRBJ2-5 and V is TRBV6-5; D unclear. Trimming left V 2 bases short and J 0 bases short, with 13 bases between. The CDR3 length is 16 residues. Germline CDR1 reads MNHEY; CDR2 reads SVGAGI. CDR3 sequence (DNA): TGTGCCAGCAGTTACGTGGGGTTTTCTAACCAAGAGACCCAGTACTTC. Translating it yields CASSYVGFSNQETQYF.

This clone has a handful of counts. This chain links TRBV3-1 (or the pseudogene TRBV3-2) with TRBJ2-3; D is perhaps TRBD2 (5 bases). From germline, CDR1 is LGHDT and CDR2 YNNKEL (reference sequence). The CDR3 extends over 12 amino acids. V was pared by 2 bases and J by 6 bases, with 6 bases between. CDR3 coding DNA: TGTGCCAGCAGCCAACTAGCCGATACGCAGTATTTT. This encodes CASSQLADTQYF.

This clone was picked up one time. J is TRBJ1-5 and V is TRBV10-3, with a weak D call TRBD1 (6 bases). Germline V CDR1 and CDR2: ENHRY, SYGVKD. V lost 4 bases, J lost 7 bases, and 20 bases lay in between. The CDR3 loop spans 16 amino acids. The CDR3 loop is CAISVGARGTGQPQHF. As DNA, the CDR3 is TGTGCCATCAGTGTGGGGGCGCGGGGTACGGGACAGCCCCAGCATTTT.

J is TRBJ2-1 and V is TRBV11-2; D is unclear. In germline, CDR1 is SGHAT, CDR2 FQNNGV. The CDR3 is 13 residues long. V was cut by 2 bases and J by 6 bases, with 8 bases left in between. The DNA of the CDR3 is TGTGCCAGCAGCTTACTCTATGTCAATGAGCAGTTCTTC. Protein sequence: CASSLLYVNEQFF.

The CDR3 here is CASSRKPGQGSHEQFF. The CDR3 region has the DNA TGTGCCAGCAGTCGCAAGCCGGGACAGGGGTCCCATGAGCAGTTCTTC. This chain links TRBV7-6 with TRBJ2-1; 10 nucleotides line up with TRBD1. V trimming: 6 bases; J trimming: 8 bases; junction bases outside the gene matches: 13. From germline, CDR1 is SGHVS and CDR2 FNYEAQ. The CDR3 runs 16 residues. The full variable domain, its missing parts supplied by reference TRBV7-6 and TRBJ2-1, is GAGVSQSPRYKVTKRGQDVALRCDPISGHVSLYWYRQALGQGPEFLTYFNYEAQQDKSGLPNDRFSAERPEGSISTLTIQRTEQRDSAMYRCASSRKPGQGSHEQFFGPGTRLTVL.

This clone was seen a few times. J is TRBJ1-6 and V is TRBV18, with 7 positions matching TRBD1. Germline V gene data show CDR1 as KGHSH and CDR2 as LQKENI. The CDR3 has 13 amino acids. Unmatched junction bases numbered 5, after V lost 6 bases and J lost 9 bases. DNA for the CDR3: TGTGCCAGCTCCGACAGGGAGACTTCACCCCTCCACTTT. It translates to CASSDRETSPLHF.

V usage is TRBV9 and J usage is TRBJ2-7, with TRBD2 matching over 8 bases. Germline V gene sequence: CDR1 SGDLS, CDR2 YYNGEE. The junction had 16 bases not matched to a gene; V was cut back by 4 bases and J by 7 bases. The CDR3 is 16 residues long. The CDR3 protein is CASSSLPGLVSGEQYF. CDR3 sequence (DNA): TGTGCCAGCAGCTCACTACCGGGACTAGTGTCGGGGGAGCAGTACTTC.

The chain recombines TRBV19 with TRBJ2-3; tentatively, D is TRBD1 or TRBD2 (6 bases each). Germline assignment: CDR1 LNHDA and CDR2 SQIVND (reference sequence). The V and J ends lost 5 bases and 2 bases respectively, with 11 bases between them. The CDR3 is 14 residues long. The CDR3 loop is CASSQRGPTDTQYF. The CDR3 nucleotides read TGTGCCAGTAGTCAACGGGGGCCCACAGATACGCAGTATTTT.

V usage is TRBV5-1 and J usage is TRBJ1-1; 10 positions match TRBD1. The CDR3 contains 14 residues. V lost 4 bases, J lost 8 bases, and 8 bases stayed unmatched. Per the germline V gene, CDR1 is SGHRS and CDR2 is YFSETQ. The chain's CDR3 is CASSRGDRGGEAFF. In nucleotides, the CDR3 is TGCGCCAGCAGCCGAGGGGACAGGGGAGGGGAAGCTTTCTTT.

The chain joins TRBV6-2 or TRBV6-3 to TRBJ2-7; TRBD2 matches at 7 bases. Trimming at V came to 2 bases and at J to 1 base, leaving 11 bases not matched to a gene. The CDR3 spans 17 residues. CDR1 is MNHEY, CDR2 SVGEGT, per germline. CDR3: CASSYPYSGYLSYEQYF. In DNA, the CDR3 is TGTGCCAGCAGTTACCCTTATAGCGGGTATTTATCCTACGAGCAGTACTTC.